This entry is about one TCR beta chain. The antigen is not known. A read error may produce the germline difference seen at one junction end. These data come from a study of tumor-infiltrating lymphocytes in glioblastoma multiforme. Study results and limitations: Just one glioblastoma patient contributed to the TCR-mutation comparison.

TCR beta libraries were built from RNA through three nested multiplex PCR rounds using modified ARM-PCR. TCRB cDNA was made from around 0.47 ug total RNA. Unique molecular identifiers were not described for the libraries. TCRdb ran MiXCR on the multiplex PCR reads and lists one entry per CDR3 protein. The data hold 15,000 to 20,000 distinct CDR3 sequences, with roughly 68% observed a single time. CDR1 and CDR2 from the germline V gene are SGHAT and FQDESV (reference sequence). The CDR3 extends over 15 amino acids. The TCR originated in a male donor with glioblastoma. Sequencing input: peripheral blood. The J gene is TRBJ2-2, the V gene TRBV11-1; D gene uncertain. CDR3 region: CASSLERPNTRELFF. The DNA for the CDR3 is TGTGCCAGCAGCTTGGAACGCCCCAACACCCGGGAGCTGTTTTTT.